Each of the 21 T cell receptor delta chains below was sequenced from the same sample in a study of gamma delta lymphoproliferative disorders and STAT genes. TCRdb reran clone calling via CATT on the multiplex PCR reads. The sample lists over a thousand delta-chain clones; 1.5% to 2% were seen once. Genomic DNA from isolated PBMCs served as the sequencing template. The material sequenced was blood. These receptors all come from a human donor in good health.

This clone has ten or more counts. With a far larger clone one base away, a read error is the likely cause. V usage is TRDV2 and J usage is TRDJ1; the match to TRDD3 covers 9 bases. From germline, CDR1 is GEAIGNYY and CDR2 EKD. CDR3 length: 16 amino acids. This CDR3 reads CACGTAWGIYTDKLIF. The CDR3 coding sequence is TGTGCCTGTGGCACCGCCTGGGGGATTTACACCGATAAACTCATCTTT.

For this clone: The protein in TCRdb stems from a much larger clone and differs at residue 10 from this DNA's translation, likely a read error; here the protein is translated from the DNA. The V and J genes are TRDV1 and TRDJ1, with 10 bases aligning to TRDD3. Per germline, CDR1 TSWWSYY and CDR2 QGS. V was clipped by 5 bases and J by 0 bases; unmatched bases: 33. The CDR3 extends over 25 amino acids. For the CDR3, the DNA is TGTGCTCTTGGGCCTTGGGACCTATCCTCCCTACGGGTTACTGGGGGATTGAAGTACACCGATAAACTCATCTTT. It specifies CALGPWDLSSLRVTGGLKYTDKLIF.

Comments on this clone: The protein that TCRdb holds for this DNA derives from a much larger clone and differs from the translated DNA at residue 13, which likely indicates a read error; the protein shown here is translated from the DNA. The chain joins TRDV3 to TRDJ1; D is possibly TRDD2 or TRDD3 (5 bases each). The germline V gene encodes CDR1 TVYSNPD and CDR2 GDNSRS (reference sequence). The CDR3 has 15 residues. DNA for the CDR3: TGTGCCCGGGGGGGCTTCGATGCCTACACCGATAAATTCATCTTT. Translation: CARGGFDAYTDKFIF.

For the J gene the call is TRDJ1; the V gene lacks a call; the table's D gene call, TRDD3, was not cross checked with the DNA. The CDR3 has 22 amino acids. The CDR3 protein is CACDTILKPSYQLGIPADKLIF. CDR3 bases: TGTGCCTGTGACACAATTCTAAAGCCTTCCTACCAATTGGGGATACCCGCCGATAAACTCATCTTT.

Concerning this clone: TCRdb attributes to this sequence the protein of a much larger clone, which differs from the DNA translation at residue 12; a read error is likely, and the protein displayed is translated from the DNA. The chain combines TRDV1 with TRDJ1; TRDD3 is a possible D gene (5 bases). Germline V gene lookup returns CDR1 TSWWSYY and CDR2 QGS. The CDR3 has 22 amino acids. V lost 4 bases and J 0 bases, leaving 33 bases between the germline ends. CDR3 coding DNA: TGTGCTCTTGGGGCACTGCCTCGTTCGTCTCCCTGGGTGACTGTGTACACCGATAAACTCATCTTT. Residues: CALGALPRSSPWVTVYTDKLIF.

A note on this clone: This sequence is one base from a far larger clone and is likely a read error. The sample holds other DNA sequences that translate to the same CDR3. The CDR3 DNA reads as TGTGCTCTTGGGGGGACCCTGATGGTCCTCCGACGGTGGGGCTTAGGATCCGATAAACTCATCTTT. This codes for CALGGTLMVLRRWGLGSDKLIF. This chain links TRDV1 with TRDJ1, with D possibly TRDD3 on 5 matching bases. V was pared by 4 bases and J by 3 bases, with 36 bases between. The CDR3 is 22 residues long. CDR1 is TSWWSYY and CDR2 is QGS in the germline V gene.

With regard to this clone: A far larger clone is a single base away, which makes a read error likely. This sample includes further DNA sequences coding for the same CDR3. V gene TRDV2 combines with J gene TRDJ3; D possibly corresponds to TRDD3 (6 bases). Trimming removed 3 bases from V and 0 bases from J, with 23 bases in between. The germline gives CDR1 GEAIGNYY, CDR2 EKD. The CDR3 runs 21 residues. This CDR3 reads CACDSPHTGGQSSWDTRQMFF. The CDR3 nucleotides are TGTGCCTGTGACTCCCCCCATACAGGGGGACAGAGCTCCTGGGACACCCGACAGATGTTTTTC.

This clone turned up a few times. TCRdb lists the protein of a much larger clone for this DNA, which differs at residue 16, so this is likely a read error; the protein given here is translated from the DNA itself. This sequence joins TRDV2 and TRDJ1, with 9 bases matching TRDD3. The CDR3 consists of 18 residues. CDR1 and CDR2 from the germline V gene are GEAIGNYY and EKD. CDR3 sequence reads: CACDPAGRTGGETDKFIF. The CDR3 DNA is TGTGCCTGTGACCCCGCAGGTCGTACTGGGGGAGAGACCGATAAATTCATCTTT.

Turning to this clone: For this DNA, TCRdb reports the protein of a much larger clone, which diverges at residue 14, most likely from a read error; the protein presented here is translated directly from the DNA. The CDR3: CACDTVRESSSWDIRQMFF. The CDR3 nucleotides read TGTGCCTGTGACACCGTCCGGGAATCCAGCTCCTGGGACATCCGACAGATGTTTTTC. The chain links TRDV2 to TRDJ3; D is possibly TRDD3 (5 bases). Germline V lookup: CDR1 GEAIGNYY, CDR2 EKD. The CDR3 extends over 19 amino acids.

This clone was seen only a few times. The amino acid sequence in TCRdb belongs to a much larger clone and departs from this DNA's translation at residue 8, likely a sequencing read error; the sequence shown is translated from the DNA. V and J are TRDV2 and TRDJ2; 7 nucleotides align to TRDD3. The CDR3 spans 16 residues. Germline V CDR1 and CDR2: GEAIGNYY, EKD. V lost 0 bases and J lost 8; bases outside the gene matches: 11. The CDR3 spells CACDTVGETPNAQLFF. In DNA form, the CDR3 reads TGTGCCTGTGACACCGTGGGGGAAACGCCGAATGCACAACTCTTCTTT.

Remarks on this clone: This is likely an artifact of a read error, given a far larger clone one base away. This CDR3 is also generated by other DNA sequences in the sample. The V and J genes are TRDV1 and TRDJ1; perhaps TRDD3 as D (10 bases). CDR1 and CDR2 from the germline V gene are TSWWSYY and QGS. This CDR3 is 25 amino acids long. The CDR3 is CALGPWDLSFLRVTGGLKYTDKLIF. CDR3 sequence (DNA): TGTGCCCTTGGGCCTTGGGACCTATCCTTCCTACGGGTTACTGGGGGATTGAAGTACACCGATAAACTCATCTTT.

As concerns this clone: The protein recorded in TCRdb matches a much larger clone and deviates from this DNA's translation at residue 12, suggesting a read error; the protein here is obtained by translating the DNA. This chain connects TRDV2 to TRDJ1; TRDD3 aligns across 9 bases. The CDR3 runs 16 residues. The germline V gene has CDR1 GEAIGNYY and CDR2 EKD. CDR3 sequence (DNA): TGTGCCTGTGACACCGCCTGGGGGATTTACACCAATAAACTCATCTTT. Translating it yields CACDTAWGIYTNKLIF.

On this clone: TCRdb's protein for this DNA is that of a much larger clone and differs from the translation at residue 8, likely a read error; the protein shown is the DNA translation. The chain links TRDV2 to TRDJ1; 8 bases fit TRDD3. Losses at the gene ends were 3 bases for V and 0 bases for J; bases not matched to a gene: 11. This CDR3 region has 17 residues. The germline gives CDR1 GEAIGNYY, CDR2 EKD. The CDR3 loop reads CACDSMRAGGHTDKLIF. Written as DNA, the CDR3 is TGTGCCTGTGACTCCATGCGTGCTGGGGGACACACCGATAAACTCATCTTT.

This clone has just a few counts. The protein that TCRdb holds for this DNA derives from a much larger clone and differs from the translated DNA at residue 16, which likely indicates a read error; the protein shown here is translated from the DNA. The chain has TRDV1 and TRDJ1; D unresolved. CDR3 length: 22 residues. Germline V CDR1 and CDR2: TSWWSYY, QGS. Trimming stripped 4 bases from V and 1 base from J, with 34 bases between. The DNA of the CDR3 is TGTGCTCTTGGGGCACTGCCTCGTTCGTCTCCCCGGGTGACTGTGTGCACCGATAAACTCATCTTT. This codes for CALGALPRSSPRVTVCTDKLIF.

Notes on this clone: A far larger clone is only one base removed, so a read error is likely. This chain uses TRDV1 with TRDJ1; 10 nucleotides align to TRDD3. Germline V gives CDR1 TSWWSYY, CDR2 QGS. Trimming cost V 0 bases and J 0 bases; bases outside gene matches: 22. The CDR3 is 23 amino acids. CDR3 sequence (DNA): TGTGCTCTTGGGGAACTATTCGAGATCGTGTACTGGGGGATTAGAGGGTACACCGATAAACTCATCTTT. Amino acid sequence: CALGELFEIVYWGIRGYTDKLIF.

This clone was seen a few times. A single base is all that separates this from a far larger clone, so a read error is likely. The V call is TRDV2, the J call TRDJ1, with 7 positions matching TRDD3. CDR3 size: 14 residues. V shed 3 bases, J shed 5 bases, and the junction held 8 bases outside the gene matches. CDR1 is GEAIGNYY and CDR2 is EKD in the germline V gene. CDR3 nucleotides: TGTGCCTGTGACTCCATACTGGGGTTTGATAAACTCATCTTT. Residues: CACDSILGFDKLIF.

This clone was seen only a few times. TCRdb's protein, taken from a much larger clone, differs from this DNA's translation at residue 8, likely owing to a read error; the protein displayed comes from the DNA. The chain links TRDV2 to TRDJ1; the D is unclear. V lost 3 bases to trimming and J lost 5 bases, with 18 bases between them. Germline assignment: CDR1 GEAIGNYY and CDR2 EKD. The CDR3 sequence is 15 residues long. CDR3 amino acids: CACDPVQVLVDKLIF. The CDR3 DNA reads TGTGCCTGTGACCCCGTACAAGTACTTGTAGATAAACTCATCTTT.

This clone was detected a few times. It differs at one base from a far larger clone, so likely a read error. This sample also contains other DNA sequences that code for the same CDR3. V and J are TRDV2 and TRDJ1, with TRDD3 matching 9 bases. This CDR3 has 15 residues. The germline CDR1 and CDR2 sequences are GEAIGNYY and EKD. CDR3 sequence: CACDALGDGTDKLIF. As DNA, the CDR3 is TGCGCCTGTGACGCCCTGGGGGATGGCACCGATAAACTCATCTTT.

In the case of this clone: The translation of this DNA and the TCRdb protein of a much larger clone differ at residue 18, probably owing to a read error; the protein shown here is translated from the DNA. The V call is TRDV1, the J call TRDJ1, with TRDD3 identical over 9 bases. The CDR3 length is 20 residues. CDR1 is TSWWSYY, CDR2 QGS, per germline. CDR3 nucleotides: TGTGCTCTTGGGACCACTTCCCAGAGGACTTACTGGGGGACCGGCGATAAACCCATCTTT. Amino acid sequence: CALGTTSQRTYWGTGDKPIF.

A word on this clone: For this DNA, TCRdb reports the protein of a much larger clone, which diverges at residue 15, most likely from a read error; the protein presented here is translated directly from the DNA. The rearrangement uses TRDV1 and TRDJ1, with 9 positions matching TRDD3. Trimming cost V 5 bases and J 4 bases; bases outside gene matches: 23. Germline values: CDR1 TSWWSYY, CDR2 QGS. CDR3 length equals 20 residues. CDR3 loop: CALGTTSQRTYWGTSDKLIF. The CDR3 nucleotides are TGTGCTCTTGGGACCACTTCCCAGAGGACTTACTGGGGGACCAGCGATAAACTCATCTTT.

This clone is labeled medium-sized. One base separates it from a far larger clone, so it is likely a read error. The chain combines TRDV2 with TRDJ1, with TRDD3 identical over 11 bases. Germline lookup yields CDR1 GEAIGNYY and CDR2 EKD. The CDR3 extends over 13 amino acids. CDR3 protein: CACGTLGDTILIF. CDR3 bases: TGTGCCTGTGGCACCCTGGGGGATACTATTCTCATCTTT.